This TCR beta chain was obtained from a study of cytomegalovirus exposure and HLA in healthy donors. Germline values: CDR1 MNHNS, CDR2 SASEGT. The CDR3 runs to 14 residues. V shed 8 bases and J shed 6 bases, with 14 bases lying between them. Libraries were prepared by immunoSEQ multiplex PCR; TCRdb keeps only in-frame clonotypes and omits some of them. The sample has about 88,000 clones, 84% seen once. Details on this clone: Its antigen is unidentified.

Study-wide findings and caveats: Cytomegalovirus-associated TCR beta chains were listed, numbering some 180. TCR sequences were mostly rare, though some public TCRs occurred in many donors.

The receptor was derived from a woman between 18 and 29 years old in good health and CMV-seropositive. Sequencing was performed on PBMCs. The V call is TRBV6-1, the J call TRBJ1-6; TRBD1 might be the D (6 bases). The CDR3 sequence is CASSTGILNSPLHF. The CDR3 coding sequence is TGTGCCAGCTCCACAGGGATACTTAATTCACCCCTCCACTTT.